This T cell receptor (beta chain) stems from a study of T cell repertoires in cytomegalovirus infection. Turning to the study itself: Use of recently identified HLA-C-restricted and well-studied HLA-B-restricted CMV epitopes was part of the study. Indications of both CMV infection and matching HLA type were provided by public TCR beta signatures.

Study results and limitations: HLA-C-restricted, CMV-specific TCR beta clonotypes were dominant ex vivo. The cumulative frequency of public TCR beta families distinguished individuals who carried CMV together with the relevant HLA.

This clonotype was counted only a few times. The antigen remains unidentified. Germline V gene data show CDR1 as SGHVS and CDR2 as FQNEAQ. The junction had 4 bases not matched to a gene; V was cut back by 2 bases and J by 7 bases. The CDR3 loop spans 14 amino acids. A single record per CDR3 protein comes from TCRdb applying MiXCR to the reads. This sample carries 640,000 or so distinct CDR3 sequences, around a third of them seen once, and the ten largest clones take about 20%. The TCR was taken from a human donor in good health (CMV status not recorded). Some clones in this sample may be carry-over from other donors' samples. The source material was cultured PBMCs, sampled from culture after CMV antigen stimulation. The genes are TRBV7-8 and TRBJ1-4; TRBD1 aligns across 7 bases. In nucleotides, the CDR3 is TGTGCCAGCAGCTTATTCGGACAGGCTGAAAAACTGTTTTTT. Translating it yields CASSLFGQAEKLFF.